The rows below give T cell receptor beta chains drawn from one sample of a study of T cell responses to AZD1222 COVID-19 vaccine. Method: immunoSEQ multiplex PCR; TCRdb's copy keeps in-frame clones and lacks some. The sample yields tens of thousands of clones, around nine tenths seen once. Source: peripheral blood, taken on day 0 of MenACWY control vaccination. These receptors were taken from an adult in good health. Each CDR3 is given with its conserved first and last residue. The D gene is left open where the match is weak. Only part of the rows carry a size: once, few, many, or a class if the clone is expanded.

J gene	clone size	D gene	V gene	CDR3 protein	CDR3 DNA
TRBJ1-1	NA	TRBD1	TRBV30	CAWSVPGQGCLNTEAFF	TGTGCCTGGAGTGTACCGGGACAGGGGTGTTTGAACACTGAAGCTTTCTTT
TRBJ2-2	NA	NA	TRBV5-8	CASSLAANTGELFF	TGTGCCAGCAGCTTAGCCGCGAACACCGGGGAGCTGTTTTTT
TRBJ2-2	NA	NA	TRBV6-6	CASAKGGAGELFF	TGTGCCAGCGCTAAAGGGGGGGCCGGGGAGCTGTTTTTT
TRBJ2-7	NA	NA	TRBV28	CASLGHGGYEQYF	TGTGCCAGCCTGGGACACGGGGGGTACGAGCAGTACTTC
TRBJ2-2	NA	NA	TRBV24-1	CATSDPGYRELFF	TGTGCCACCAGTGACCCAGGGTATCGGGAGCTGTTTTTT
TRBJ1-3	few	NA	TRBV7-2	CASSLGPGEAGNTIYF	TGTGCCAGCAGCTTAGGGCCGGGGGAGGCTGGAAACACCATATATTTT
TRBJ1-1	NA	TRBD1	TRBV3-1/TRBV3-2	CASSDYRGAEAFF	TGTGCCAGCAGTGATTACAGGGGCGCTGAAGCTTTCTTT
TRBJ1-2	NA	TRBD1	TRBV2	CASRTGQGSNYGYTF	TGTGCCAGCAGGACCGGACAGGGCTCTAACTATGGCTACACCTTC
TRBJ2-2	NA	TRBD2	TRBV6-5	CAFQGLAGGTGELFF	TGTGCCTTCCAGGGACTAGCGGGGGGAACCGGGGAGCTGTTTTTT
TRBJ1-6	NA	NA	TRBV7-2	CASSPYESPLHF	TGTGCCAGCAGCCCGTACGAGTCACCCCTCCACTTT
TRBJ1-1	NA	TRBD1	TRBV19	CAAGQGGNTEAFF	TGTGCCGCGGGACAGGGTGGAAACACTGAAGCTTTCTTT
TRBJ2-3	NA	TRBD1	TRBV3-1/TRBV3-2	CASSPPGQGMEDTQYF	TGTGCCAGCAGCCCCCCGGGACAGGGGATGGAAGATACGCAGTATTTT
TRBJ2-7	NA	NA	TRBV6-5	CASSYSWGPSEQYF	TGTGCCAGCAGTTACTCCTGGGGACCTAGCGAGCAGTACTTC
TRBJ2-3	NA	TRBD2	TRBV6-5	CASKKGTSGGDTQYF	TGTGCCAGCAAGAAAGGGACTAGCGGGGGAGATACGCAGTATTTT
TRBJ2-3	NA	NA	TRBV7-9	CAAAALSTDTQYF	TGTGCCGCCGCGGCCCTGAGCACAGATACGCAGTATTTT
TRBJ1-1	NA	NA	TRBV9	CASSARGNTEAFF	TGTGCCAGCAGCGCCCGTGGGAACACTGAAGCTTTCTTT
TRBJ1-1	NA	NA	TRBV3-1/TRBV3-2	CASSPTVNTEAFF	TGTGCCAGCAGCCCGACAGTGAACACTGAAGCTTTCTTT
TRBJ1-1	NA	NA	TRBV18	CASSPRQVATEAFF	TGTGCCAGCTCACCGCGGCAGGTGGCCACTGAAGCTTTCTTT
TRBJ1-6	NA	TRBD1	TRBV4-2	CASSLHRQGRLSSPLHF	TGTGCCAGCAGCCTGCATCGACAGGGAAGACTAAGTTCACCCCTCCACTTT
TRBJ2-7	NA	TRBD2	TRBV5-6	CASRGLAGAYEQYF	TGTGCCAGTCGGGGACTAGCGGGAGCATACGAGCAGTACTTC
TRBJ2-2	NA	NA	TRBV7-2	CASSEDYTGELFF	TGTGCCAGCAGCGAGGATTACACCGGGGAGCTGTTTTTT
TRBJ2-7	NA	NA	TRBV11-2	CASSLGSTGAHEQYF	TGTGCCAGCAGCTTAGGTTCCACAGGCGCCCACGAGCAGTACTTC
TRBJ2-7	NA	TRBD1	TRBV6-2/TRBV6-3	CASSYTPPGQGSEQYF	TGTGCCAGCAGTTACACTCCCCCGGGACAGGGGAGCGAGCAGTACTTC
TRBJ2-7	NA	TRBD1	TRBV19	CASSTDRAYEQYF	TGTGCCAGTAGTACCGACAGGGCCTACGAGCAGTACTTC
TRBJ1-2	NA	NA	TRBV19	CATHWGVAGYGYTF	TGTGCCACTCATTGGGGAGTGGCGGGCTATGGCTACACCTTC
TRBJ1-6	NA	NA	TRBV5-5	CASSLDGSVGSPLHF	TGTGCCAGCAGCTTGGATGGGTCAGTAGGTTCACCCCTCCACTTT
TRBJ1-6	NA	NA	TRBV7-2	CASTLDGLSSYNSPLHF	TGTGCCAGCACCTTAGACGGTTTAAGCTCCTATAATTCACCCCTCCACTTT